The entry below gives a single T cell receptor (beta chain) sequence along with its context. Its target antigen remains unknown. One base away there is no much larger clone; base qualities are not given. The library was generated by the immunoSEQ multiplex PCR assay. A mixture of 60 forward primers for TCR Vbeta segments and 13 reverse primers for TCR Jbeta segments was used in the multiplex PCR. The CDR3 region of rearranged TCR beta genes was amplified from genomic DNA with a multiplex PCR assay. The amplified TCR beta libraries were sequenced on the Illumina HiSeq System as 87-base-pair reads. Per the authors' processing: A later analysis tallied tens of millions of unique TCR beta chains across the 666 repertoires, and approximately 11 million of those chains were shared by two or more donors. Raw reads were error-corrected and collapsed into unique sequences by a nearest-neighbor algorithm in which closely related sequences were merged to remove PCR and sequencing errors. To assign V, D and J gene segments, CDR3 sequences were aligned to IMGT reference sequences. Each retained sequence needed at least a six-nucleotide match to both a V gene segment and a J gene segment. Rearrangements were called productive when the CDR3 lacked stop codons and stayed in frame with V and J; all others were non-productive. Following IMGT convention, CDR3 was defined as the stretch from the second conserved V-encoded cysteine up to the conserved J-encoded phenylalanine. In an earlier analysis of some 550 of the donors, sequences lacking an unambiguous match to a single V gene segment were excluded. An earlier analysis of 550 to 650 of the donors classified V segments as functional when productive rearrangements were above 56.7% and as segregating when the standard deviation between donors was above 5%. A statistical classification framework was built to diagnose cytomegalovirus status from the catalog of TCR beta chain sequences. In a later analysis, V and J genes were assigned by comparing TCR nucleotide sequences against IMGT/GENE-DB human TR gene sequences. In a later analysis, CDR3 sequences and most-parsimonious VDJ recombination scenarios were assigned using the TCRdist pipeline. In a later analysis, each TCR beta chain was defined by its CDR3 amino acid sequence together with its V-gene family, and reads without a unique V-gene family were excluded. A later analysis removed 500 to 600 highly shared, low-generation-probability nucleotide sequences to deal with suspected cross-contamination and a sequencing artifact. For each public chain, a later analysis derived a clonal expansion index from normalized ranks of inferred template counts within each repertoire. A later analysis computed generation probabilities with a VDJ recombination model fitted to out-of-frame rearrangements, and checked the results against IGoR. A later analysis scored TCR-TCR, TCR-HLA and TCR-CMV co-occurrence with hypergeometric tests, applying a repertoire-size bias correction to TCR pairs. A later analysis estimated false discovery rates by permuting HLA or CMV assignments 20 times. A later analysis grouped co-occurring TCRs with DBSCAN, adding TCRdist sequence similarity when clustering within HLA-allele-positive subsets. Repertoires with fewer than 30,000 or more than 120,000 public chains, plus five repertoires with anomalous nucleotide sharing, were excluded from co-occurrence clustering. TCRdb took over this immuneACCESS table, retaining in-frame rearrangements with V and J assigned. Such tables are incomplete; in checked studies, under half of the missing clones stem from an unresolved V gene, and the remainder is unexplained. V, J and clone size are those of that table, while D and trimming were read from the DNA. In all, the sample holds 150,000 to 200,000 clones, and 75% to 80% of those were seen once. The ten top clones hold over 0.95% of the sample.

This specimen belongs to a study of cytomegalovirus exposure and HLA in healthy donors (dated by TCRdb to 2016 to 2017). Regarding the complete study: An earlier analysis of some 550 of the donors reported about 290 Gb of sequence data and roughly 110 million unique TCR beta sequences from 150 million to 200 million T cells. An early release covering around 630 HLA-typed donors comprised approximately 290 gigabases of sequencing data and around 80 million unique TCR sequences. Of the roughly 410 genotyped donors, 81% were placed in the genetic ancestry cluster associated with self-reported Caucasian donors. The study was designed to test whether signatures of past pathogen exposure could be identified by cataloging public T cell receptors. The study used immunosequencing to profile the T cell repertoires of some 600 subjects and linked those repertoires to cytomegalovirus serostatus. Besides the first cohort of around 670 subjects, a separate validation cohort made up of around 120 different subjects was used. The study combined high-throughput TCR immunosequencing, statistical association of individual TCRs with disease status, and machine learning to predict cytomegalovirus infection status. In a later analysis, previously published TCR beta repertoires from 550 to 700 donors were re-analyzed and high-resolution HLA genotyping was added so that TCR occurrence patterns could be studied. Rather than drawing on any new phenotypic data, the later analysis identified candidate immune exposures from TCR beta sequences and the way those sequences occurred across donors. An earlier analysis of about 600 of the donors used high-throughput TCR beta sequencing to judge whether each TCR beta V gene segment behaved as functional or pseudogenic. Donor age, sex, ethnicity and CMV serostatus were compiled together with the repertoire data. A later genetic analysis took genome-wide SNP genotypes for about 55% of the roughly 670 donors and used that subset as a discovery cohort. Every repertoire in the discovery cohort had been generated on one and the same sequencing platform. Class I and class II HLA loci were covered by the typing at four-digit resolution. Typing coverage varied by locus: roughly 629-640 donors for A, B, C, DRB1 and DQB1; roughly 500 for DQA1; over 600 for DPA1; approximately 490 for DPB1. A few DR-DQ haplotypes were handled as single units for association and clustering because linkage in the cohort was strong. Among about 410 genotyped donors of the cohort, an average of approximately 240,000 unique TCR beta nucleotide sequences was sequenced per donor, of which 15% to 20% were non-productive.

The CDR1 and CDR2 encoded by the germline V gene are KGHSH and LQKENI. Cut back by 1 base and 5 bases, the V and J ends lie 5 bases apart. There are 12 amino acids in the CDR3, from cysteine to phenylalanine inclusive. The only DNA kept is the CDR3, 36 bases in frame from the first base. The cohort was made up of roughly 670 healthy bone marrow donors. All cohort members were sampled while nominally healthy, although unrecorded immune exposures were likely present. The donor tested CMV seropositive, placing the donor among the 310 or so seropositive members of the cohort. A peripheral blood sample was collected from each donor, and TCR beta sequencing was performed on peripheral blood mononuclear cells. Genomic DNA extraction from the blood cell samples was performed with the Qiagen DNeasy Blood Extraction Kit. The study at large found these results: In the study, roughly 160 TCR beta chains were listed as associated with cytomegalovirus. According to a later analysis, parvovirus B19, influenza, CMV and Epstein-Barr virus appeared linked to several top co-occurrence clusters. A later analysis found that HLA-associated TCR beta chains were more clonally expanded and had lower generation probabilities than equally common non-associated chains. Most CMV-associated TCR beta chains appeared to be HLA-restricted in a later analysis, and the HLA associations seemed to be driven largely by CMV exposure. In vitro tests confirmed that three of the cytomegalovirus-associated TCR beta chains recognize cytomegalovirus antigens. The earlier analysis of 587 of the donors excluded fewer than 20 rarely observed V segments, including chromosome 9 orphons, because counts were too low. Correlated functional status among segregating V segments might reflect linkage disequilibrium, but an unknown experimental factor could not be ruled out. The authors suggested that the approach could potentially be generalized to other disease states and immunological phenotypes. Only TCR beta chains were sequenced in this cohort, and the absence of alpha or paired-chain data limited detectable features. Immune exposure information for the cohort was limited to CMV serostatus. The classifier was reported to diagnose cytomegalovirus status with high specificity and sensitivity in both the original and validation cohorts. Compared with the approximately 710-donor mean, donors in an Asian-associated ancestry cluster had fewer N-insertions in productive TCRs, according to a later genetic analysis. Some IMGT-functional V segments, including TRBV6-2 and TRBV6-3, could not be told apart with the 87-base-pair reads, so those segments were excluded. In a later genetic analysis, a missense DCLRE1C variant was associated with V-gene and J-gene trimming of TCR beta chains, and the association was replicated in an independent cohort. Most TCR sequences were observed very rarely across donors, whereas some public TCRs were present in many individuals. In an earlier analysis of some 640 of the donors, most TCR beta V segments were observed in productive rearrangements about 87% or about 30% of the time, broadly matching IMGT annotations. A further reported finding was that TCR beta sequences accurately predicted the HLA-A and HLA-B alleles for most subjects in the first cohort. When HLA alleles, especially DR and DQ, strongly co-occurred, attributing TCR associations to individual alleles was difficult. Roughly uniform sequencing depth across donors was assumed in presence/absence analyses, although this assumption may not hold. A group of highly shared sequence variants was considered likely to be a technical artifact of the sequencing pipeline. A later analysis found that TCR association rates varied across HLA loci, with DRB1 alleles showing the most associated TCRs and HLA-C alleles the fewest. In a later analysis, around 17,000 TCR beta sequences were associated with specific HLA alleles at a false discovery rate of 0.05. Because HLA typing was missing for some donors at each locus, association tests included only the typed subset.

Source material: PBMCs. The clonotype was recovered from a woman aged 45-65 years in good health and CMV-seropositive. The chain links TRBV18 with TRBJ2-5, with the D gene uncertain. The DNA sequence is as follows: TGTGCCAGCTCACCACGAGAGGAGACCCAGTACTTC. It specifies CASSPREETQYF.